Presented here are 26 T cell receptor beta chains from one specimen sequenced in a study of regulatory T cells in long-lasting Graves disease. Assembly of TCR beta libraries relied on iRepertoire HTBI primers together with Arm-PCR of CDR3 regions. MiXCR, applied by TCRdb to the multiplex PCR reads, yields one record per CDR3 protein. The sample lists about 220,000 distinct CDR3 sequences; approximately 20% were seen once. Sample time point: newly diagnosed GD, antithyroid drugs for less than 3 months. After RNA was extracted from PBMCs, the TCR library was made from it. Material: peripheral blood mononuclear cells (PBMCs), obtained at new diagnosis, from a patient treated with antithyroid drugs. The receptor set was obtained from a female donor with Graves disease.

There are many counts of this clonotype. This chain joins TRBV6-1 and TRBJ1-6, with D possibly TRBD1 on 5 matching bases. There are 18 residues in the CDR3. Deletions cut 5 bases from V and 5 bases from J, with 22 bases between. CDR1 is MNHNS and CDR2 is SASEGT in the germline V gene. CDR3 sequence (DNA): TGTGCCAGCAGTCCCGACAGAACGTCCGCAACCGATAATTCACCCCTCCACTTT. This codes for CASSPDRTSATDNSPLHF.

This chain uses TRBV20-1 with TRBJ1-3; possible D gene TRBD1, 5 bases. CDR1 DFQATT and CDR2 SNEGSKA come from the germline V gene (reference sequence). Trimming pared 5 bases from V and 0 bases from J, leaving 11 bases between. CDR3 length: 14 amino acids. The CDR3 DNA follows: TGCAGTGCTTCGGACAACCTCTCTGGAAACACCATATATTTT. As protein: CSASDNLSGNTIYF.

A remark on this clonotype: This likely reflects a read error, since a far larger clone is one base away. This chain uses TRBV20-1 with TRBJ2-7, with a tentative D call TRBD1 (6 bases). The last part of the DNA fits TRBJ2-3 better; the J call may be wrong. CDR3 size: 15 residues. Germline V gene lookup returns CDR1 DFQATT and CDR2 SNEGSKA (reference sequence). The CDR3 sequence: CSARDEGESTATQYF. The CDR3 DNA reads as TGCAGTGCTAGAGATGAGGGGGAGTCCACAGCTACGCAGTATTTT.

V usage is TRBV9 and J usage is TRBJ2-3; D gene uncertain. Trimming removed 4 bases from V and 0 bases from J, with 9 bases in between. The CDR3 totals 14 residues. The germline V gene has CDR1 SGDLS and CDR2 YYNGEE. In nucleotides, the CDR3 is TGTGCCAGCAGCACCCTACCTAGCACAGATACGCAGTATTTT. Translated: CASSTLPSTDTQYF.

This clonotype was found many times. DNA for the CDR3: TGCAGTGCTAGGGACAGAACTAATGAAAAACTGTTTTTT. This sequence encodes CSARDRTNEKLFF. J is TRBJ1-4 and V is TRBV20-1; possible D gene TRBD1, 6 bases. Germline V gene data show CDR1 as DFQATT and CDR2 as SNEGSKA (reference sequence). The V end was cut by 3 bases, the J end by 1 base, with 6 bases between. This CDR3 is built from 13 residues.

This clonotype has ten or more counts. The rearrangement links TRBV12-3 or TRBV12-4 to TRBJ1-4; 9 nucleotides match TRBD1. The CDR3 loop spans 15 amino acids. The V and J ends lost 5 bases and 6 bases, in that order; junction bases with no gene match: 7. DNA for the CDR3: TGTGCCAGCAGTACAAACAGGGGGCTTCATGAAAAACTGTTTTTT. Protein product: CASSTNRGLHEKLFF.

This clonotype has just a few counts. J is TRBJ2-7 and V is TRBV29-1; D uncertain. CDR1 is SQVTM, CDR2 ANQGSEA, per germline. V was pared by 4 bases and J by 12 bases, with 13 bases between. The CDR3 is 10 residues long. The CDR3 bases are TGCAGCGTTGGGGGTGGGGAACGGTACTTC. This gives the protein CSVGGGERYF.

This clonotype was detected a few times. The V call is TRBV15, the J call TRBJ2-3, with a weak D call TRBD2 (6 bases). Per germline, CDR1 LNHNV and CDR2 YYDKDF (reference sequence). V lost 6 bases and J 2 bases, leaving 9 bases between the germline ends. This CDR3 has 13 amino acids. CDR3 region: CATRGGATDTQYF. The CDR3 DNA follows: TGTGCCACCAGAGGCGGGGCCACAGATACGCAGTATTTT.

In the case of this clonotype: Being one base from a much bigger clone, this may be a read error. V and J are TRBV20-1 and TRBJ1-1; a weak D match, TRBD1 (5 bases). Per the germline V gene, CDR1 is DFQATT and CDR2 is SNEGSKA (reference sequence). CDR3 length equals 13 residues. The CDR3 coding sequence is TGCAGTGCTAGATCGACAGTGAACACTGACGCTTTCTTT. Its translation: CSARSTVNTDAFF.

The chain couples TRBV4-1 to TRBJ2-1; no firm D call. Germline lookup yields CDR1 MGHRA and CDR2 YSYEKL. V shed 0 bases and J shed 3 bases, with 12 bases lying between them. There are 16 residues in the CDR3. The DNA of the CDR3 is TGCGCCAGCAGCCAAGAGATAATACGACACTACAATGAGCAGTTCTTC. Its translation: CASSQEIIRHYNEQFF.

In this sample, this clonotype turned up many times. The gene calls are TRBV20-1 and TRBJ2-7; a weak D match, TRBD2 (5 bases). The V gene's germline CDR1 is DFQATT and CDR2 SNEGSKA (reference sequence). The V end lost 3 bases, the J end lost 0 bases, and 12 bases lay between the germline ends. The CDR3 has 14 residues. The CDR3 coding sequence is TGCAGTGCTAGGGTCATAGCGAACTCCTACGAGCAGTACTTC. It specifies CSARVIANSYEQYF.

In this sample, this clonotype turned up a few times. This chain links TRBV5-4 with TRBJ1-1; no firm D call. From germline, CDR1 is SGHNT and CDR2 YYREEE (reference sequence). V lost 5 bases, J lost 6 bases, and 17 bases lay in between. This CDR3 contains 14 residues. The CDR3 nucleotides read TGTGCCAGCAGTCCCGGGTCCGCTACTTCTGAAGCTTTCTTT. Translated, it gives CASSPGSATSEAFF.

In regard to this clonotype: Only one base separates this from a far larger clonotype, so it likely reflects a read error. The chain is built from TRBV11-2 and TRBJ2-7; the D is unclear. Trimming took off 1 base at V and 1 base at J, with 5 bases between the two ends. The CDR3 is 13 residues long. From germline, CDR1 is SGHAT and CDR2 FQNNGV. Here the CDR3 reads CASSLVLSYEQYF. In DNA, the CDR3 is TGTGCCAGCAGCTTAGTTCTGTCCTACGAGCAGTACTTC.

The sample holds many counts of this clonotype. This chain uses TRBV28 with TRBJ2-5; D perhaps matches TRBD2 (5 bases). With 3 bases removed from V and 4 bases from J, the gap between germline ends came to 12 bases. Germline CDR1 reads MDHEN; CDR2 reads SYDVKM. The CDR3 is 14 amino acids. The CDR3 is CASSLISVPETQYF. CDR3 in DNA: TGTGCCAGCAGTTTGATTAGCGTCCCAGAGACCCAGTACTTC.

In its sample, this clonotype was seen many times. The chain carries TRBV10-3 and TRBJ2-1; the match to TRBD1 covers 8 bases. Germline V gene lookup returns CDR1 ENHRY and CDR2 SYGVKD. This CDR3 is 12 amino acids long. Trimming cost V 6 bases and J 8 bases; bases outside gene matches: 3. The CDR3 here is CAISQDRDEQFF. CDR3 nucleotide sequence: TGTGCCATCAGCCAGGACAGGGATGAGCAGTTCTTC.

This clonotype has a count of ten or more. The chain is built from TRBV20-1 and TRBJ2-7, with a weak D call TRBD2 (7 bases). The CDR3 runs 16 residues. V was trimmed by 1 base and J by 2 bases, leaving 18 bases between them. From germline, CDR1 is DFQATT and CDR2 SNEGSKA (reference sequence). CDR3 sequence reads: CSARGRGGKDPYEQYF. In DNA, the CDR3 is TGCAGTGCTAGAGGGAGGGGGGGCAAAGACCCCTACGAGCAGTACTTC.

The chain is built from TRBV6-1 and TRBJ2-7; TRBD1 matches at 8 bases. V was clipped by 7 bases and J by 12 bases; unmatched bases: 17. CDR1 is MNHNS, CDR2 SASEGT, per germline. This CDR3 is built from 14 residues. The CDR3: CASTPGQAGHELYF. The DNA of the CDR3 is TGTGCCAGCACCCCGGGACAGGCTGGTCACGAGTTGTACTTC.

This clonotype has only a few counts. The chain uses TRBV24-1 and TRBJ1-5; D perhaps matches TRBD1 (6 bases). V gave up 4 bases and J gave up 0 bases, with 12 bases separating them. This CDR3 is 16 amino acids long. Germline loops: CDR1 KGHDR, CDR2 SFDVKD. This CDR3 reads CATSDPRGDSNQPQHF. In DNA, the CDR3 is TGTGCCACCAGTGACCCGAGGGGGGATAGCAATCAGCCCCAGCATTTT.

This clonotype was seen at least ten times. The V and J genes are TRBV18 and TRBJ2-3; D call uncertain. The CDR3 is 12 amino acids. The germline V gene has CDR1 KGHSH and CDR2 LQKENI. V lost 8 bases and J lost 0, with 6 bases in between. The CDR3 region has the DNA TGTGCCAGCAGCCCTAGCACAGATACGCAGTATTTT. This translates into CASSPSTDTQYF.

This clonotype has at least ten counts. The chain couples TRBV29-1 to TRBJ1-4; no clear D. Trimming removed 5 bases at V and 2 bases at J, with 12 bases between. Germline CDR1 is SQVTM and CDR2 is ANQGSEA. This CDR3 has 14 amino acids. The CDR3 DNA reads TGCAGCGTTCGGGGAGATAGGACTAATGAAAAACTGTTTTTT. It codes for CSVRGDRTNEKLFF.

This clonotype was counted at least ten times. The rearrangement links TRBV29-1 to TRBJ2-2, with 8 bases matching TRBD1. CDR1 SQVTM and CDR2 ANQGSEA come from the germline V gene. The V segment lost 7 bases and the J segment 2 bases; nucleotides outside the gene matches: 6. CDR3 length equals 14 residues. Here the CDR3 DNA reads TGCAGCGGACAGACAGGGGTCAACACCGGGGAGCTGTTTTTT. It encodes CSGQTGVNTGELFF.

In this sample, this clonotype turned up many times. The chain recombines TRBV30 with TRBJ2-1; the D gene is possibly TRBD1 (6 bases). Germline V gives CDR1 GTSNPN, CDR2 SVGIG (reference sequence). Deletions cut 4 bases from V and 0 bases from J, with 16 bases between. The CDR3 is 16 residues long. CDR3 in DNA: TGTGCCTGGAATACAGGGCGGACGAGCTCCTACAATGAGCAGTTCTTC. Its protein is CAWNTGRTSSYNEQFF.

At least ten counts were recorded for this clonotype. The chain uses TRBV2 and TRBJ1-1; a possible D gene is TRBD1 (5 bases). The CDR3 is 13 amino acids. Per germline, CDR1 SNHLY and CDR2 FYNNEI. With 7 bases removed from V and 0 bases from J, the gap between germline ends came to 9 bases. The CDR3 sequence is CASNNRMNTEAFF. DNA of the CDR3: TGTGCCAGCAATAACAGGATGAACACTGAAGCTTTCTTT.

The V gene is TRBV6-1, the J gene TRBJ2-5; D not certain. The CDR3 sequence is 14 residues long. Trimming stripped 1 base from V and 4 bases from J, with 10 bases between. Germline assignment: CDR1 MNHNS and CDR2 SASEGT. This CDR3 is CASSEDGFGETQYF. The CDR3 region has the DNA TGTGCCAGCAGTGAAGACGGCTTCGGAGAGACCCAGTACTTC.

At least ten counts were recorded for this clonotype. V and J are TRBV20-1 and TRBJ2-5; D remains unclear. Trimming shortened V by 0 bases and J by 1 base, and 9 bases separated the two germline ends. The CDR3 has 14 amino acids. Germline CDR1 is DFQATT and CDR2 is SNEGSKA (reference sequence). The CDR3 sequence: CSARDVGSQETQYF. In DNA, the CDR3 is TGCAGTGCTAGAGATGTTGGCAGCCAAGAGACCCAGTACTTC.

This clonotype was seen repeatedly, ten times or more. This rearrangement joins TRBV24-1 to TRBJ1-5; the match to TRBD1 covers 7 bases. The CDR3 loop spans 14 amino acids. Germline CDR1 reads KGHDR; CDR2 reads SFDVKD. The trim removed 3 bases at V and 7 bases at J, leaving 5 bases unmatched. CDR3: CATSDRQGGQPQHF. DNA of the CDR3: TGTGCCACCAGTGATCGCCAGGGGGGCCAGCCCCAGCATTTT.